Listed below are T cell receptor beta chains from one sample, sequenced in a study of blood T cells in healthy people across ages. TCRdb itself ran the 5' RACE reads through MiXCR, one entry per CDR3 protein. The sample consists of more than 800,000 distinct CDR3 sequences, 29% of them appearing once. Source material: blood. These receptors were obtained from an elderly woman in good health. CDR3s include the opening cysteine and the closing phenylalanine or tryptophan. The D gene is left open where the match is weak. Not all rows give a size; the values are once, few, many and, for expanded clones, a class.

>TRBJ2-7|few|TRBV11-2|TRBD1
TGTGCCAGCAGCTTAGGGACAGGGGGGTGGTACGAGCAGTACTTC
CASSLGTGGWYEQYF
>TRBJ1-1|many|TRBV5-1|.
TGCGCCAGCAGCTCATTTTCAGGGGATGGTGAAGCTTTCTTT
CASSSFSGDGEAFF
>TRBJ1-1|few|TRBV30|.
TGTGCCTGGAGTGTCGGCTCTGAAGCTTTCTTT
CAWSVGSEAFF
>TRBJ2-1|many|TRBV7-2|TRBD2
TGTGCCAGCAGCTTATTTTCGGCTAGCGGGGGGGCTGATGAGCAGTTCTTC
CASSLFSASGGADEQFF
>TRBJ1-1|few|TRBV5-1|.
TGCGCCAGCAGCTTGACGGGGGTACCGGAGGTGGACACTGAAGCTTTCTTT
CASSLTGVPEVDTEAFF
>TRBJ1-1|.|TRBV6-2/TRBV6-3|TRBD1
TGTGCCAGCAGTTACTCTCGGGACAGGGGGCTGTCTAACACTGAAGCTTTCTTT
CASSYSRDRGLSNTEAFF
>TRBJ2-1|.|TRBV6-6|.
TGTGCCAGCAGTTACTCCGGCAGGGGGGGGTCCTACAATGAGCAGTTCTTC
CASSYSGRGGSYNEQFF
>TRBJ1-2|few|TRBV7-9|TRBD1
TGTGCCAGCAGCTTAAAATCGACAGGGGGCTATGGCTACACCTTC
CASSLKSTGGYGYTF
>TRBJ1-1|.|TRBV5-1|.
TGCGCCAGCAGCTTGGAGGCGCCGAGCACTGAAGCTTTCTTT
CASSLEAPSTEAFF
>TRBJ2-7|once|TRBV2|TRBD2
TGTGTCAGCAAACGACTAGCGGGGACCTACGAGCAGTACTTC
CVSKRLAGTYEQYF
>TRBJ2-1|few|TRBV12-5|TRBD2
TGTGCTAGTGGTTCCATAGCGGGGGGAGATGAGCAGTTCTTC
CASGSIAGGDEQFF
>TRBJ1-3|.|TRBV9|TRBD1
TGTGCCAGCAGCATTAGAGGCGGACAGGGCTCGGGAAACACCATATATTTT
CASSIRGGQGSGNTIYF
>TRBJ2-1|.|TRBV6-5|TRBD1
TGTGCCAGCAGTTACAGGACAGGTGGAGGTGAGCAGTTCTTC
CASSYRTGGGEQFF
>TRBJ2-4|many|TRBV6-5|TRBD2
TGTGCCAGCAGTTACCCAGCGGGGCAGCTCAAGCTAGCCAAAAACATTCAGTACTTC
CASSYPAGQLKLAKNIQYF
>TRBJ1-6|.|TRBV2|.
TGTGCCAGATCCTACAGGGAATCTTATAATTCACCCCTCCACTTT
CARSYRESYNSPLHF